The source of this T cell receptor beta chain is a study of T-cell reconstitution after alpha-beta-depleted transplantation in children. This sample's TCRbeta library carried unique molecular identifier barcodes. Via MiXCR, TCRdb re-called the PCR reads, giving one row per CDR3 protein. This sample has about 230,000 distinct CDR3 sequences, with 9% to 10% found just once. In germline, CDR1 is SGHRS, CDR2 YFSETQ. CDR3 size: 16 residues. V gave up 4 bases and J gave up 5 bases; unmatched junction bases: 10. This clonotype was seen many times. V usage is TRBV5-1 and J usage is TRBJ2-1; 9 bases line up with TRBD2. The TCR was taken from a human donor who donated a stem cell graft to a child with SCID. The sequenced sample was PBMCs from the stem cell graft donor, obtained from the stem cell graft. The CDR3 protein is CASSHAGTSTHNEQFF. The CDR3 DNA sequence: TGCGCCAGCAGCCACGCCGGGACTAGCACCCACAATGAGCAGTTCTTC.